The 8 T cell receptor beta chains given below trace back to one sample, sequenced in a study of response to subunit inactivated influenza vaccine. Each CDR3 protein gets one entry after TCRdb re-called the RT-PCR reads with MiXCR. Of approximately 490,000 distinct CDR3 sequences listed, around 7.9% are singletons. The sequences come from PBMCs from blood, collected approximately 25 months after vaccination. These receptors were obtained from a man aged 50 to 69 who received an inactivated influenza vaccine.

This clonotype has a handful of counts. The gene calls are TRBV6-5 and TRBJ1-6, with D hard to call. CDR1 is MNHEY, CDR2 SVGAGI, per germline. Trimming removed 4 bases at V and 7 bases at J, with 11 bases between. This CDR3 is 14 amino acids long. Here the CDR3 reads CASSFDVGNSPLHF. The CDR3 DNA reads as TGTGCCAGCAGTTTTGACGTGGGCAATTCACCCCTCCACTTT.

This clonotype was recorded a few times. This chain's CDR3 is CSATIPTGGLTDTQYF. In DNA form, the CDR3 reads TGCAGTGCTACCATTCCTACGGGGGGCCTCACAGATACGCAGTATTTT. The chain uses TRBV20-1 and TRBJ2-3; the D gene is possibly TRBD2 (7 bases). The CDR3 runs to 16 residues. CDR1 and CDR2 (germline): DFQATT, SNEGSKA (reference sequence). V lost 4 bases, J lost 2 bases, and 19 bases lay in between.

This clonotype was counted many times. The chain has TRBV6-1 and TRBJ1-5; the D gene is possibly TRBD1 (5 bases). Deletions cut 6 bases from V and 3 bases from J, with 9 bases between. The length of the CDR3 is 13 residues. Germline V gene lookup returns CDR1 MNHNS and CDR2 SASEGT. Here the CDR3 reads CASRTGFNQPQHF. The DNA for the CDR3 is TGTGCCAGCAGAACAGGCTTCAATCAGCCCCAGCATTTT.

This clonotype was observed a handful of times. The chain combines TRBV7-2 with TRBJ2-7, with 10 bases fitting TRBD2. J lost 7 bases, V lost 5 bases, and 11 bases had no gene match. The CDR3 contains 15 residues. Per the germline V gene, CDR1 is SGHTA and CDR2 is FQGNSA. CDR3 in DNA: TGTGCCAGCAGCCCCCCGGGACTAGCGATATGGGAGCAGTACTTC. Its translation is CASSPPGLAIWEQYF.

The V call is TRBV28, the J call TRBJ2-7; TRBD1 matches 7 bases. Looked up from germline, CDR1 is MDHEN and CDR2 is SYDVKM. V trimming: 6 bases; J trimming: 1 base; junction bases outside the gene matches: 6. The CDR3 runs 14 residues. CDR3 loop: CASRLGTASYEQYF. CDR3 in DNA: TGTGCCAGCAGGTTAGGGACAGCTTCCTACGAGCAGTACTTC.

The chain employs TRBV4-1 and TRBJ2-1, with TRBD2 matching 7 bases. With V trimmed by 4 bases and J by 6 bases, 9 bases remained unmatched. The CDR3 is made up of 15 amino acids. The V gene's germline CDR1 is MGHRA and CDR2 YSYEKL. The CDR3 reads CASSPTSTVFNEQFF. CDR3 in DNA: TGCGCCAGCAGCCCGACTAGCACAGTTTTCAATGAGCAGTTCTTC.

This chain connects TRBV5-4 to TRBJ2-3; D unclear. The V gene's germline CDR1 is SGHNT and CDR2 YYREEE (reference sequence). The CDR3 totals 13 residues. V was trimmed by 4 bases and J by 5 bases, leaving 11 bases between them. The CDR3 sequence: CASSITLGDTQYF. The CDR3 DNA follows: TGTGCCAGCAGCATCACCCTAGGAGATACGCAGTATTTT.

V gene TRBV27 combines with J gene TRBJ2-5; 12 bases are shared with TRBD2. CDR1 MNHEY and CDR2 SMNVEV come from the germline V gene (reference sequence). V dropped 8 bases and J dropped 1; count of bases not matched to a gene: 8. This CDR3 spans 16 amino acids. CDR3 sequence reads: CASGSLAGGSQETQYF. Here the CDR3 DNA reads TGTGCCAGCGGGTCACTAGCGGGGGGATCCCAAGAGACCCAGTACTTC.